This T cell receptor (beta chain) stems from a study of T cells in Graves' hyperthyroidism and ophthalmopathy. CDR1 is SGHVS, CDR2 FNYEAQ, per germline. The CDR3 is 16 amino acids. The V and J ends lost 5 bases and 2 bases, in that order; junction bases with no gene match: 9. This clonotype was seen at least ten times. Amplification yielded TCR beta CDR3 regions, with RNA transcripts as the source. During a first-round RT-PCR of the TCR CDR3, the HTBI primer set was used. TCRdb ran MiXCR on the multiplex PCR reads and lists one entry per CDR3 protein. The table shows approximately 610,000 distinct CDR3 sequences, with roughly 15% occurring only once.

Sequenced: blood. The chain uses TRBV7-6 and TRBJ1-3; 7 bases are a match to TRBD1. The source is a woman aged 40 to 50 with Graves' ophthalmopathy. CDR3 protein: CASSKTTGAPGNTIYF. CDR3 coding DNA: TGTGCCAGCAGCAAAACCACAGGGGCGCCTGGAAACACCATATATTTT.